The next 17 T cell receptor beta chains were all read from a single sample in a study of blood T cell repertoires in COVID-19. The assay was immunoSEQ multiplex PCR, and TCRdb's table has in-frame clones only and misses some. Of 80,000 to 95,000 clones detected, about 90% appear once; the ten largest clones hold about 1.7%. The sample comprised peripheral blood. These receptors all come from a human donor with active COVID-19. The donor label of this sample is uncertain.

The chain uses TRBV7-9 and TRBJ1-4; D is unclear. Germline CDR1 reads SEHNR; CDR2 reads FQNEAQ (reference sequence). The CDR3 sequence is 18 residues long. Trimming left V 5 bases short and J 0 bases short, with 19 bases between. CDR3 sequence (DNA): TGTGCCAGCAGCCCGGTGGACCGGGAAGATACAACTAATGAAAAACTGTTTTTT. Protein sequence: CASSPVDREDTTNEKLFF.

The chain uses TRBV3-1 (or the pseudogene TRBV3-2) and TRBJ1-1, with 10 bases fitting TRBD1. V shed 0 bases and J 4 bases; nucleotides not matched to a gene: 5. Germline V gene lookup returns CDR1 LGHDT and CDR2 YNNKEL (reference sequence). This CDR3 spans 16 amino acids. As DNA, the CDR3 is TGTGCCAGCAGCCAAGAGGGAGGACAGGGGGGCACTGAAGCTTTCTTT. Translating gives CASSQEGGQGGTEAFF.

The chain joins TRBV9 to TRBJ2-7; possible D gene TRBD1, 6 bases. Trimming cost V 0 bases and J 5 bases, with 15 bases left between them. Looked up from germline, CDR1 is SGDLS and CDR2 is YYNGEE. The CDR3 is 15 residues long. The CDR3 nucleotides read TGTGCCAGCAGCGTAGAAGGGGGAGATCTAAACGAGCAGTACTTC. Translation gives CASSVEGGDLNEQYF.

The chain recombines TRBV5-4 with TRBJ2-2; TRBD1 matches at 7 bases. The CDR3 spans 14 residues. Per the germline V gene, CDR1 is SGHNT and CDR2 is YYREEE (reference sequence). Unmatched junction bases numbered 5, after V lost 7 bases and J lost 2 bases. The CDR3 coding sequence is TGTGCCAGCCTCCGACAGGGCAACACCGGGGAGCTGTTTTTT. This gives the protein CASLRQGNTGELFF.

V is TRBV14 and J is TRBJ1-6; perhaps TRBD1 as D (6 bases). V lost 0 bases and J 9 bases, leaving 6 bases between the germline ends. The germline V gene has CDR1 SGHDN and CDR2 FVKESK. There are 13 residues in the CDR3. The CDR3: CASSQDRGSPLHF. As DNA, the CDR3 is TGTGCCAGCAGCCAAGACAGGGGTTCACCCCTCCACTTT.

This clone turned up a few times. The chain employs TRBV24-1 and TRBJ2-3; 8 nucleotides agree with TRBD1. Germline assignment: CDR1 KGHDR and CDR2 SFDVKD. The junction had 0 bases not matched to a gene; V was cut back by 7 bases and J by 1 base. The CDR3 totals 13 residues. In DNA form, the CDR3 reads TGTGCCACCAGGGACAGGGGCACAGATACGCAGTATTTT. This codes for CATRDRGTDTQYF.

V gene TRBV9 combines with J gene TRBJ2-7; 9 bases line up with TRBD2. Germline CDR1 reads SGDLS; CDR2 reads YYNGEE. The junction had 3 bases not matched to a gene; V was cut back by 3 bases and J by 2 bases. The CDR3 sequence is 14 residues long. In DNA, the CDR3 is TGTGCCAGCAGCGGCGGGGGGGCCCCCTACGAGCAGTACTTC. This gives the protein CASSGGGAPYEQYF. Variable domain in full (rest from reference TRBV9 and TRBJ2-7): DSGVTQTPKHLITATGQRVTLRCSPRSGDLSVYWYQQSLDQGLQFLIQYYNGEERAKGNILERFSAQQFPDLHSELNLSSLELGDSALYFCASSGGGAPYEQYFGPGTRLTVT.

The J gene is TRBJ1-5, the V gene TRBV11-2; no reliable D call. The CDR3 has 16 amino acids. The germline V gene encodes CDR1 SGHAT and CDR2 FQNNGV. Trimming cost V 1 base and J 5 bases, with 15 bases left between them. CDR3 loop: CASSLGSGRVHQPQHF. CDR3 coding DNA: TGTGCCAGCAGCTTAGGGAGCGGGAGGGTTCATCAGCCCCAGCATTTT. The whole variable domain, filled in from reference TRBV11-2 and TRBJ1-5, reads EAGVAQSPRYKIIEKRQSVAFWCNPISGHATLYWYQQILGQGPKLLIQFQNNGVVDDSQLPKDRFSAERLKGVDSTLKIQPAKLEDSAVYLCASSLGSGRVHQPQHFGDGTRLSIL.

This clone appeared a single time. DNA for the CDR3: TGTGCCAGCAGCCAAGACTCGGTTGATACGCAGTATTTT. Translated, it gives CASSQDSVDTQYF. The chain is built from TRBV4-2 and TRBJ2-3, with D hard to call. The CDR3 is 13 residues long. Looked up from germline, CDR1 is LGHNA and CDR2 is YNFKEQ. V lost 0 bases and J 6 bases, leaving 7 bases between the germline ends.

J is TRBJ2-5 and V is TRBV7-3; 10 bases agree with TRBD2. The length of the CDR3 is 15 residues. Germline V CDR1 and CDR2: SGHTA, FQGTGA. V was pared by 3 bases and J by 5 bases, with 6 bases of the junction left unmatched. The CDR3 DNA reads as TGTGCCAGCAGCTTGGGCAGCGGGGGGGCTGAGACCCAGTACTTC. Translation gives CASSLGSGGAETQYF.

The rearrangement links TRBV6-6 to TRBJ2-5, with 7 bases identical to TRBD2. With 4 bases clipped from V and 3 bases from J, the junction kept 5 bases outside the gene matches. CDR1 and CDR2 (germline): MNHNY, SVGAGI (reference sequence). This CDR3 spans 14 amino acids. The CDR3 loop is CASSFLTSKETQYF. Here the CDR3 DNA reads TGTGCCAGCAGTTTCTTGACTAGCAAAGAGACCCAGTACTTC.

The chain links TRBV27 to TRBJ2-5; 7 nucleotides agree with TRBD2. This CDR3 is built from 17 residues. V lost 5 bases, J lost 1 base, and 13 bases stayed unmatched. Germline CDR1 MNHEY, CDR2 SMNVEV (reference sequence). CDR3 coding DNA: TGTGCCAGCAGTCTCTCGCGGGGGAATGATCGCCAAGAGACCCAGTACTTC. As protein: CASSLSRGNDRQETQYF.

The chain recombines TRBV7-8 with TRBJ2-5; 8 nucleotides match TRBD1. Germline-derived CDR1 and CDR2 are SGHVS and FQNEAQ. With 5 bases clipped from V and 4 bases from J, the junction kept 9 bases outside the gene matches. CDR3 length: 15 residues. The CDR3 DNA reads as TGTGCCAGCAGCGAGACAGGGGCCGAGGGAGAGACCCAGTACTTC. This gives the protein CASSETGAEGETQYF. The full variable domain, rest sourced from reference TRBV7-8 and TRBJ2-5, is GAGVSQSPRYKVAKRGQDVALRCDPISGHVSLFWYQQALGQGPEFLTYFQNEAQLDKSGLPSDRFFAERPEGSVSTLKIQRTQQEDSAVYLCASSETGAEGETQYFGPGTRLLVL.

The chain recombines TRBV7-8 with TRBJ1-1; D gene unclear. Germline CDR1 reads SGHVS; CDR2 reads FQNEAQ. This CDR3 comprises 16 residues. Between the trimmed V and J ends, which lost 5 bases and 4 bases, there was a span of 20 bases. The CDR3 protein is CASSPQAPGGGTEAFF. In DNA form, the CDR3 reads TGTGCCAGCAGCCCCCAGGCGCCAGGCGGAGGCACTGAAGCTTTCTTT.

This rearrangement joins TRBV2 to TRBJ2-7; the match to TRBD2 covers 8 bases. Unmatched junction bases numbered 10, after V lost 6 bases and J lost 6 bases. The germline gives CDR1 SNHLY, CDR2 FYNNEI. This CDR3 spans 14 amino acids. This chain's CDR3 is CASRDDRGGFEQYF. DNA of the CDR3: TGTGCCAGCAGAGACGACCGGGGGGGATTCGAGCAGTACTTC.

The rearrangement links TRBV7-2 to TRBJ2-7; TRBD1 matches at 7 bases. This CDR3 spans 16 amino acids. V lost 1 base to trimming and J lost 2 bases; unmatched junction nucleotides: 8. Germline CDR1 SGHTA, CDR2 FQGNSA. The CDR3 sequence is CASSLGVPRGTYEQYF. In nucleotides, the CDR3 is TGTGCCAGCAGCTTAGGCGTTCCCAGGGGGACCTACGAGCAGTACTTC.

The chain employs TRBV7-9 and TRBJ1-5; TRBD1 matches 8 bases. Germline V lookup: CDR1 SEHNR, CDR2 FQNEAQ (reference sequence). This CDR3 contains 15 residues. V shed 5 bases and J 6 bases; nucleotides not matched to a gene: 9. CDR3: CASSSGTGLSQPQHF. As DNA, the CDR3 is TGTGCCAGCAGCAGCGGGACAGGTCTCAGTCAGCCCCAGCATTTT. Full variable domain (remainder filled in from reference TRBV7-9 and TRBJ1-5): DTGVSQNPRHKITKRGQNVTFRCDPISEHNRLYWYRQTLGQGPEFLTYFQNEAQLEKSRLLSDRFSAERPKGSFSTLEIQRTEQGDSAMYLCASSSGTGLSQPQHFGDGTRLSIL.